The TCR beta chain described here comes from a study of OX40 agonist ivuxolimab in advanced cancers. Across the whole study: Earlier anti-PD-1, anti-PD-L1 or anti-CTLA-4 therapy was permitted; 35% to 50% had received some.

The protocol was immunoSEQ multiplex PCR, while the TCRdb copy is restricted to in-frame clones and leaves out a portion. The repertoire includes 70,000 or so clones, about 85% of them detected once, and 5.5% to 7% sits in the top ten. CDR1 is SGHTA, CDR2 FQGTGA, per germline. V lost 1 base and J lost 5, with 8 bases in between. The CDR3 length is 13 residues. Study-level findings and limits: At 0.1 to 3.0 mg/kg, clonal expansion of CD4+ and CD8+ blood T cells had occurred by week 6. Partial responders receiving 0.1-3.0 mg/kg showed among the lowest clonal expansion. Which antigen the expanded peripheral T cells recognized is unknown.

As for this clone: Its antigen is undetermined.

The origin of this receptor is an adult with an advanced solid tumor such as melanoma, head and neck, liver or kidney cancer. The V call is TRBV7-3, the J call TRBJ1-1; D call uncertain. Sequencing was performed on CD4+ or CD8+ T cells sorted from blood, taken in a trial of the OX40 agonist ivuxolimab. The CDR3 loop reads CASSLIGRTEAFF. For the CDR3, the DNA is TGTGCCAGCAGCTTAATAGGGAGGACTGAAGCTTTCTTT.